A single sample gave rise to the 10 T cell receptor beta chains below, sequenced in a study of human T cells and chemical hapten exposure. TCRdb recomputed calls from the 5' RACE reads with MiXCR, one row per CDR3 protein. The sample lists about 140,000 distinct CDR3 sequences, around 4.1% seen once, with about 1.3% in the top ten. The starting material, unfractionated whole blood, was used for total RNA extraction. These receptors all come from a female donor in good health.

At least ten counts were recorded for this clonotype. The chain recombines TRBV5-1 with TRBJ2-1; no reliable D call. Between the trimmed V and J ends, which lost 1 base and 9 bases, there was a span of 8 bases. This CDR3 contains 12 residues. The germline V gene has CDR1 SGHRS and CDR2 YFSETQ. The CDR3 DNA reads as TGCGCCAGCAGCTTGTTGGCAAGTGAGCAGTTCTTC. Its protein is CASSLLASEQFF.

The rearrangement uses TRBV18 and TRBJ2-2, with 10 bases that match TRBD2. With 2 bases clipped from V and 5 bases from J, the junction kept 8 bases outside the gene matches. The CDR3 runs 17 residues. Germline CDR1 reads KGHSH; CDR2 reads LQKENI. The CDR3 sequence is CASSPSAGGPETGELFF. DNA of the CDR3: TGTGCCAGCTCACCATCAGCGGGGGGGCCTGAGACCGGGGAGCTGTTTTTT.

Regarding this clonotype: With a much larger clone just one base away, this may be a read error. This chain links TRBV5-1 with TRBJ2-7; D not certain. Trimming took 8 bases from V and 2 from J, leaving 14 bases between them. Germline-derived CDR1 and CDR2 are SGHRS and YFSETQ. CDR3 length equals 13 residues. This chain's CDR3 is CARSKATPYEQYF. CDR3 DNA: TGCGCCAGAAGCAAAGCGACACCCTACGAGCAGTACTTC.

This clonotype was counted many times. The chain combines TRBV7-8 with TRBJ1-1; D ambiguous. The CDR3 has 13 residues. Germline V gives CDR1 SGHVS, CDR2 FQNEAQ. V lost 1 base and J 3 bases, leaving 6 bases between the germline ends. The CDR3 bases are TGTGCCAGCAGCTTAGTCGGGGACACTGAAGCTTTCTTT. Its translation: CASSLVGDTEAFF. The entire variable domain, with the rest obtained from reference TRBV7-8 and TRBJ1-1, is as follows: GAGVSQSPRYKVAKRGQDVALRCDPISGHVSLFWYQQALGQGPEFLTYFQNEAQLDKSGLPSDRFFAERPEGSVSTLKIQRTQQEDSAVYLCASSLVGDTEAFFGQGTRLTVV.

There are many counts of this clonotype. J is TRBJ1-2 and V is TRBV3-1, with D hard to call. This CDR3 is built from 14 residues. Trimming cost V 7 bases and J 8 bases, with 20 bases left between them. The germline V gene has CDR1 LGHDT and CDR2 YNNKEL (reference sequence). CDR3 in DNA: TGTGCCAGCACCCTTGAGGGCCAGACATCCGGCTACACCTTC. Translating it yields CASTLEGQTSGYTF. The whole variable domain, remainder taken from reference TRBV3-1 and TRBJ1-2, is DTAVSQTPKYLVTQMGNDKSIKCEQNLGHDTMYWYKQDSKKFLKIMFSYNNKELIINETVPNRFSPKSPDKAHLNLHINSLELGDSAVYFCASTLEGQTSGYTFGSGTRLTVV.

The genes are TRBV10-3 and TRBJ2-3, with TRBD2 matching 12 bases. CDR1 and CDR2 (germline): ENHRY, SYGVKD. V was clipped by 5 bases and J by 5 bases; unmatched bases: 8. This CDR3 is built from 16 residues. The CDR3 protein is CAISNPSGGAIDTQYF. The CDR3 DNA sequence: TGTGCCATCAGTAATCCTAGCGGGGGGGCAATAGATACGCAGTATTTT.

This clonotype was seen repeatedly, ten times or more. The V gene is TRBV20-1, the J gene TRBJ2-2, with 7 bases lining up with TRBD1. This CDR3 comprises 15 residues. J gave up 3 bases and V 4 bases, and 8 bases lay outside the gene matches. In germline, CDR1 is DFQATT, CDR2 SNEGSKA (reference sequence). The CDR3 loop is CSANDRDKYTGELFF. CDR3 nucleotides: TGCAGTGCTAATGACAGGGACAAGTACACCGGGGAGCTGTTTTTT.

This clonotype was seen repeatedly, ten times or more. The rearrangement joins TRBV29-1 to TRBJ2-7, with 11 bases lining up with TRBD1. CDR3 length: 14 residues. From germline, CDR1 is SQVTM and CDR2 ANQGSEA. Losses at the gene ends were 7 bases for V and 5 bases for J; bases not matched to a gene: 10. CDR3 sequence reads: CSALRDRGVNEQYF. DNA of the CDR3: TGCAGCGCCCTCCGGGACAGGGGGGTTAACGAGCAGTACTTC.

This clonotype was counted ten times or more. CDR3 in DNA: TGTGCCAGCAGCAAAGACGAGACAGGCGAGCCCTATGGCTACACCTTC. As protein: CASSKDETGEPYGYTF. This sequence joins TRBV21-1 and TRBJ1-2; TRBD1, the table's D call, was not compared with the DNA. TRBV21-1 is an annotated pseudogene. The CDR3 is 16 residues long.

Many counts were recorded for this clonotype. This sequence may be a read error, since a much larger clone differs from it by one base. The chain has TRBV20-1 and TRBJ2-7; TRBD1 matches 9 bases. CDR1 is DFQATT, CDR2 SNEGSKA, per germline (reference sequence). This CDR3 spans 15 amino acids. V dropped 3 bases and J dropped 5; count of bases not matched to a gene: 11. The CDR3 loop reads CSASSPGQGPDEQYF. CDR3 coding DNA: TGCAGTGCTAGCAGCCCGGGACAGGGACCCGACGAGCAGTACTTC.